The T cell receptor (beta chain) under discussion was sequenced for a study of vaccination effects on CD4 cells after COVID-19. CDR3 length: 14 amino acids. V dropped 1 base and J dropped 6 bases, with 12 bases sitting between them. The germline gives CDR1 KGHSH, CDR2 LQKENI. Within the ViraFEST assay, antigen-specific CD4+ T cells underwent expansion with viral peptide pools prior to sequencing. On day 10 of culture, CD4+ T cells were separated out. Nucleocapsid antibodies were negative in the vaccine recipients, who had never had SARS-CoV-2 infection. With regard to this clone: The antigen is undetermined.

The method was immunoSEQ multiplex PCR; TCRdb's version includes in-frame clones alone and lacks a portion of them. The sample lists tens of thousands of clones; 70% to 80% were seen once. This TCR was recovered from a human donor who received a COVID-19 vaccine. The chain joins TRBV18 to TRBJ1-1; D gene uncertain. The sample consisted of CD4+ T cells from PBMCs cultured with SARS-CoV-2 spike peptides, taken before COVID-19 vaccination. DNA for the CDR3: TGTGCCAGCTCACCACAGGTGCAGACGGCTGAAGCTTTCTTT. It is translated as CASSPQVQTAEAFF. Complete variable domain (other parts from reference TRBV18 and TRBJ1-1): NAGVMQNPRHLVRRRGQEARLRCSPMKGHSHVYWYRQLPEEGLKFMVYLQKENIIDESGMPKERFSAEFPKEGPSILRIQQVVRGDSAAYFCASSPQVQTAEAFFGQGTRLTVV.